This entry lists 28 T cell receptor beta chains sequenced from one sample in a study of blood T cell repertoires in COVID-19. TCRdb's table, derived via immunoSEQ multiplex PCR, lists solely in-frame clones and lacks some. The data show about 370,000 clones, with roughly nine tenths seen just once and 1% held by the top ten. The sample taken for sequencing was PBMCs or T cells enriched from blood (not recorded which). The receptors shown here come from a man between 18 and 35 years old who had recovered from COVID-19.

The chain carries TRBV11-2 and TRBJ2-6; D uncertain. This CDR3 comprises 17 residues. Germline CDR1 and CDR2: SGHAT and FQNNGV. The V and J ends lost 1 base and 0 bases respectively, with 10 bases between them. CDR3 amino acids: CASSLVEQSSGANVLTF. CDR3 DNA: TGTGCCAGCAGCTTAGTTGAGCAAAGCTCTGGGGCCAACGTCCTGACTTTC.

The CDR3 sequence: CASSLQGVSGNTIYF. As DNA, the CDR3 is TGTGCCAGCAGCTTACAGGGGGTTTCTGGAAACACCATATATTTT. This chain connects TRBV27 to TRBJ1-3; 8 bases are a match to TRBD1. V dropped 6 bases and J dropped 1; count of bases not matched to a gene: 5. Looked up from germline, CDR1 is MNHEY and CDR2 is SMNVEV (reference sequence). This CDR3 contains 15 residues.

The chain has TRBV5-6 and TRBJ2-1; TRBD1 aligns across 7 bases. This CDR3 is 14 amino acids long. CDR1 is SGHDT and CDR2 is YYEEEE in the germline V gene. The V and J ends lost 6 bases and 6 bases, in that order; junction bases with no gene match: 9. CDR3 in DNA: TGTGCCAGCACCCTCCCCCAGGGGGTCAATGAGCAGTTCTTC. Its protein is CASTLPQGVNEQFF.

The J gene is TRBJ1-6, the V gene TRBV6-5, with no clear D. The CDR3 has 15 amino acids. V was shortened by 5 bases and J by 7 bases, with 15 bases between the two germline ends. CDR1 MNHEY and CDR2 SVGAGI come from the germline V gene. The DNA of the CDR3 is TGTGCCAGCAGTCCCCAGGCGGGAGGGAATTCACCCCTCCACTTT. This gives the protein CASSPQAGGNSPLHF.

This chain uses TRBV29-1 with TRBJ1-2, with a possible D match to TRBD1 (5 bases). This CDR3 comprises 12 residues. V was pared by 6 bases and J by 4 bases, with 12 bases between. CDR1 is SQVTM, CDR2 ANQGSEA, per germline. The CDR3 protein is CSVDSGFYGYTF. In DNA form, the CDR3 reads TGCAGCGTCGATTCAGGGTTCTATGGCTACACCTTC.

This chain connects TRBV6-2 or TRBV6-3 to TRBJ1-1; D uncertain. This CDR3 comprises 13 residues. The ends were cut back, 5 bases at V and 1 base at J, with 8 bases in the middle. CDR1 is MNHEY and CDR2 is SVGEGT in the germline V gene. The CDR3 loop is CASSHTENTEAFF. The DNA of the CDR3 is TGTGCCAGCAGTCATACAGAGAACACTGAAGCTTTCTTT.

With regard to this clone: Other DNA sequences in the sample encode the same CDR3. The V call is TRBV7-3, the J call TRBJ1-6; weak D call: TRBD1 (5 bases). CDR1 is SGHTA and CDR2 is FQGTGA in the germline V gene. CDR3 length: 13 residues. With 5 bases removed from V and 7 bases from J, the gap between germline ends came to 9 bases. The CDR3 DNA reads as TGTGCCAGCAGCCCCGGGGGGAATTCACCCCTCCACTTT. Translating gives CASSPGGNSPLHF.

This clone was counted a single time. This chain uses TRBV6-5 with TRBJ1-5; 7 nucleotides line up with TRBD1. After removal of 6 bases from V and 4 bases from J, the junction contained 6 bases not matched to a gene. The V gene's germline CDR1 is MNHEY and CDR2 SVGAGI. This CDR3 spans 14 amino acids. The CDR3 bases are TGTGCCAGCAGACTACAGGGGTCAAATCAGCCCCAGCATTTT. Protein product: CASRLQGSNQPQHF.

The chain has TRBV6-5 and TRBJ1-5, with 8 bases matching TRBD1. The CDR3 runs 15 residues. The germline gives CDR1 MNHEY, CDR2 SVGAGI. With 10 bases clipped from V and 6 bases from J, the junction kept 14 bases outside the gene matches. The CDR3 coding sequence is TGTGCCAAAGGACAGGGCAAATCGGAGGGTCAGCCCCAGCATTTT. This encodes CAKGQGKSEGQPQHF.

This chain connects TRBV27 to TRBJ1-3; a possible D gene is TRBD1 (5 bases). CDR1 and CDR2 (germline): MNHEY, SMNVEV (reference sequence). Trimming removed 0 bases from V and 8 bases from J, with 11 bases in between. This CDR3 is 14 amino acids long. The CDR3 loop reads CASSLSGQGYTIYF. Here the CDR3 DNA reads TGTGCCAGCAGTTTATCGGGTCAGGGATACACCATATATTTT.

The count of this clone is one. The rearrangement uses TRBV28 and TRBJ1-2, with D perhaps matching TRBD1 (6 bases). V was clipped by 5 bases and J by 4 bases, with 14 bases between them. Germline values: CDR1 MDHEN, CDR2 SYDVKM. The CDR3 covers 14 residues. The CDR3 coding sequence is TGTGCCAGCAGTAGCCAGGGACAAATCTATGGCTACACCTTC. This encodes CASSSQGQIYGYTF.

CDR3 loop: CASSQQGARTDTQYF. Here the CDR3 DNA reads TGTGCCAGCAGCCAACAGGGGGCGCGCACAGATACGCAGTATTTT. V and J are TRBV3-1 (or the pseudogene TRBV3-2) and TRBJ2-3; the match to TRBD1 covers 8 bases. The germline CDR1 and CDR2 sequences are LGHDT and YNNKEL (reference sequence). The CDR3 consists of 15 residues. J gave up 1 base and V 2 bases, and 2 bases lay outside the gene matches.

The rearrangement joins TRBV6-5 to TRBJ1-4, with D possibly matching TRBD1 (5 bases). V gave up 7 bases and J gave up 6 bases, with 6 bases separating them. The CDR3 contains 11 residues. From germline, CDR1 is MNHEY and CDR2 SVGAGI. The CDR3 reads CASKGDEKLFF. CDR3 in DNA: TGTGCCAGCAAAGGGGATGAAAAACTGTTTTTT.

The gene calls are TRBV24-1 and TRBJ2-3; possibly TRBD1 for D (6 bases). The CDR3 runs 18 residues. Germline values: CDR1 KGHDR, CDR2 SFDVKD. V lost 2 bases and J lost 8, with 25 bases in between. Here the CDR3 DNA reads TGTGCCACCAGTGATTCGAGCTACAGGGCACAGGAACTGTCTACGCAGTATTTT. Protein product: CATSDSSYRAQELSTQYF.

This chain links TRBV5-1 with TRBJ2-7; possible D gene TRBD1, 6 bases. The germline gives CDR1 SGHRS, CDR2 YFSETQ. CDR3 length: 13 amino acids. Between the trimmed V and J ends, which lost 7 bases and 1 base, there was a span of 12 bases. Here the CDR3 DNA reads TGCGCCAGCGCCTACGGGACATCCTACGAGCAGTACTTC. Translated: CASAYGTSYEQYF.

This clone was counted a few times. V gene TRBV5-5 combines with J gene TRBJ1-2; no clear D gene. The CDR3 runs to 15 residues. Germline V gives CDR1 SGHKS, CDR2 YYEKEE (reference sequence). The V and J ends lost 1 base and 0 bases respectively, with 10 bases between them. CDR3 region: CASSLWAEANYGYTF. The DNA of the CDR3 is TGTGCCAGCAGCTTGTGGGCAGAAGCTAACTATGGCTACACCTTC.

The CDR3 reads CAISENLSGQPQHF. The CDR3 nucleotides read TGTGCCATCAGTGAGAATTTGAGCGGTCAGCCCCAGCATTTT. This chain links TRBV10-3 with TRBJ1-5, with unresolved D. The CDR3 has 14 amino acids. V dropped 2 bases and J dropped 6 bases, with 11 bases sitting between them. Germline CDR1 and CDR2: ENHRY and SYGVKD.

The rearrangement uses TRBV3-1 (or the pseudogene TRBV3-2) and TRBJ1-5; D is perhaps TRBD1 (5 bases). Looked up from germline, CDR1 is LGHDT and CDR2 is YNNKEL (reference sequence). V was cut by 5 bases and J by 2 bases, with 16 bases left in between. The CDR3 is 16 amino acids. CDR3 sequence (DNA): TGTGCCAGCAGCTCGGGGGGTGGAGTGGGCAATCAGCCCCAGCATTTT. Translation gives CASSSGGGVGNQPQHF.

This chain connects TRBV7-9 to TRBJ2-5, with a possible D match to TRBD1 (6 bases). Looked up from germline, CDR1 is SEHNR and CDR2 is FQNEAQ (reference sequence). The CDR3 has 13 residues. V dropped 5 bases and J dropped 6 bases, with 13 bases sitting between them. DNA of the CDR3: TGTGCCAGCAGCCGAACAGGGAACCAGACCCAGTACTTC. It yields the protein CASSRTGNQTQYF.

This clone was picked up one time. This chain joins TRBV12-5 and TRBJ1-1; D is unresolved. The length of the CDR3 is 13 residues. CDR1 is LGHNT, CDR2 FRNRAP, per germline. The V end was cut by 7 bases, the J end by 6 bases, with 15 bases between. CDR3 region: CASAGEGWAEAFF. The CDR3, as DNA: TGTGCTAGTGCCGGGGAAGGGTGGGCTGAAGCTTTCTTT.

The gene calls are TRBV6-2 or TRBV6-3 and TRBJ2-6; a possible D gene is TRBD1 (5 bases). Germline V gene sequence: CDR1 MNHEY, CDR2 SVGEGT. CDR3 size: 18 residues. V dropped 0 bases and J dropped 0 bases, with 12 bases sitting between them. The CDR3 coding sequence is TGTGCCAGCAGTTACTCTAAACAGGTTAACTCTGGGGCCAACGTCCTGACTTTC. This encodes CASSYSKQVNSGANVLTF.

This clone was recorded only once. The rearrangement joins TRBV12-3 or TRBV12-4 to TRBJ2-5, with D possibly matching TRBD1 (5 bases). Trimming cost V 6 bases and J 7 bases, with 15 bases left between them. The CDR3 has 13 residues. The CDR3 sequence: CASSSDTGGTQYF. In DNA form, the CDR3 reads TGTGCCAGCAGCTCTGACACAGGTGGGACCCAGTACTTC.

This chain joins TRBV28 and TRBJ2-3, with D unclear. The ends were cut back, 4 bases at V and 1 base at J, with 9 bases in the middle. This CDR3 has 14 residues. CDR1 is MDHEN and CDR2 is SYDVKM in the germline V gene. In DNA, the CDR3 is TGTGCCAGCAGTTCCACAGTGGGCACAGATACGCAGTATTTT. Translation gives CASSSTVGTDTQYF. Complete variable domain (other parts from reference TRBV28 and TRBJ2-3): DVKVTQSSRYLVKRTGEKVFLECVQDMDHENMFWYRQDPGLGLRLIYFSYDVKMKEKGDIPEGYSVSREKKERFSLILESASTNQTSMYLCASSSTVGTDTQYFGPGTRLTVL.

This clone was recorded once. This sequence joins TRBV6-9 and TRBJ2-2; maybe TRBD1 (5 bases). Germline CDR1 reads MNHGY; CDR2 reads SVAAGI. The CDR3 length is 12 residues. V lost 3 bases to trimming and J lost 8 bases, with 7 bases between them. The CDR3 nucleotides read TGTGCCAGCAGTTACAACAGGGGGGAGCTGTTTTTT. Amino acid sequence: CASSYNRGELFF.

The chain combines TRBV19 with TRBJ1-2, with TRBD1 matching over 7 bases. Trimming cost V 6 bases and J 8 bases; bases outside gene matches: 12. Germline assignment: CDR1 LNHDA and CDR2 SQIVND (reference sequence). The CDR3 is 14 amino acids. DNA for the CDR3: TGTGCCAGTAGCACCTCTTACAGGGGAGGCGGCTACACCTTC. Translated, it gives CASSTSYRGGGYTF. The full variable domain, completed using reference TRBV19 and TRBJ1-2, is DGGITQSPKYLFRKEGQNVTLSCEQNLNHDAMYWYRQDPGQGLRLIYYSQIVNDFQKGDIAEGYSVSREKKESFPLTVTSAQKNPTAFYLCASSTSYRGGGYTFGSGTRLTVV.

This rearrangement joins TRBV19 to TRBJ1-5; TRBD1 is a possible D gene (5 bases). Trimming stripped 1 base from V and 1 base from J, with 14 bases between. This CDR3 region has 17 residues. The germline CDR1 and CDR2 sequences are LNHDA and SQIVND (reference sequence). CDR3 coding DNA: TGTGCCAGTAGTATAGGGGCAGGGAAGAAAAGCAATCAGCCCCAGCATTTT. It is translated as CASSIGAGKKSNQPQHF.

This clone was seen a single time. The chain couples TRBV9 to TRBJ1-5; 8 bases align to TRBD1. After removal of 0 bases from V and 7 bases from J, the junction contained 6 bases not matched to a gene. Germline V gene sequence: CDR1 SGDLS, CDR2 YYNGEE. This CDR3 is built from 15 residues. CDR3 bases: TGTGCCAGCAGCGTAGGACAGGGGTCGGGACAGCCCCAGCATTTT. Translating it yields CASSVGQGSGQPQHF.

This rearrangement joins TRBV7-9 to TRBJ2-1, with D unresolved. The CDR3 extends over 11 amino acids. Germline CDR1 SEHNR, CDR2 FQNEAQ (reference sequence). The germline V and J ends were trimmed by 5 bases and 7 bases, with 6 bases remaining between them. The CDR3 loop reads CASSPFNEQFF. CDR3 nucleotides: TGTGCCAGCAGCCCATTTAATGAGCAGTTCTTC.